This TCR beta chain derives from a study of cytomegalovirus exposure and HLA in healthy donors. Study-wide results and limits: As a later analysis revealed, the rate of TCR association differed by HLA locus, with DRB1 most and HLA-C fewest. Rare TCR sequences dominated, though some public TCRs recurred in many donors. Among donors in an Asian-associated ancestry cluster, a later analysis reportedly found fewer N-insertions than the roughly 650-donor mean.

For this clone: Its antigen is unidentified. One end of the junction does not line up with germline, which may come from a read error.

Both 60 Vbeta primers and 13 Jbeta primers went into the PCR. Generated by immunoSEQ multiplex PCR, the TCRdb table keeps only in-frame clones and is missing some. Across under 150,000 clones, the top ten clones capture 1.5% to 2% of the sample. This CDR3 spans 11 amino acids. CDR1 and CDR2 from the germline V gene are MNHEY and SMNVEV (reference sequence). The donors (healthy individuals) were bone marrow donors. Sequencing was performed on PBMCs. This chain connects TRBV27 to TRBJ1-5; D gene ambiguous. The TCR was taken from a woman aged 55 to 70 in good health and CMV-seronegative. DNA for the CDR3: TGTGCCAGCGGTCGGACTGTCCCTCTGAATTTT. It encodes CASGRTVPLNF.